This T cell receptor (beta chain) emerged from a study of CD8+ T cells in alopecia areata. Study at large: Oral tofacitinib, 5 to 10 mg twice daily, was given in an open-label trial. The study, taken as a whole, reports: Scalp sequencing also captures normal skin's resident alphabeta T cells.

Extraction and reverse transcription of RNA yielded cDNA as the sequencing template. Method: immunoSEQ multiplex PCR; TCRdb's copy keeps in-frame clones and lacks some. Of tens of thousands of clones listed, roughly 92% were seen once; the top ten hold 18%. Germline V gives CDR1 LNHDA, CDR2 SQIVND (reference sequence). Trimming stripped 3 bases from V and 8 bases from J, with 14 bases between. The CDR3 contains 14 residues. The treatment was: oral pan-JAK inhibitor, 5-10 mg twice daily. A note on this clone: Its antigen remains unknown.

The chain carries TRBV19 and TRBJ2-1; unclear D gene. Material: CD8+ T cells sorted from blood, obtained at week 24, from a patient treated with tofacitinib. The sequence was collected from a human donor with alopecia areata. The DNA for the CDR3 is TGTGCCAGTAGTATTAAAGGTGGTGGGGATGAGCAGTTCTTC. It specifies CASSIKGGGDEQFF.